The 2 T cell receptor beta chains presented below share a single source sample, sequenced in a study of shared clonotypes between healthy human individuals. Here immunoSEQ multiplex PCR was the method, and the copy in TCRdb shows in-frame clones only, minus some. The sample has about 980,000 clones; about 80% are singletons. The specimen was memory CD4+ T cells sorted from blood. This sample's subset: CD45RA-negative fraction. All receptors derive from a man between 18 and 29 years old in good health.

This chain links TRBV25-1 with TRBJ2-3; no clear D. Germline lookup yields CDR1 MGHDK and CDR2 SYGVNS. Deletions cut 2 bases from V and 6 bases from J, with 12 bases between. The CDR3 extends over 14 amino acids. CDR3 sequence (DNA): TGTGCCAGCAGTGAAGAGACCCTAGGGGATACGCAGTATTTT. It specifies CASSEETLGDTQYF.

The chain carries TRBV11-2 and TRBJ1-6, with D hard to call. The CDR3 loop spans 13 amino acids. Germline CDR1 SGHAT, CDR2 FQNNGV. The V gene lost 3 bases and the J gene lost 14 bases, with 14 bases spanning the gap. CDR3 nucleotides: TGTGCCAGCAGCTTCGAACTCCGCGAGGCCCTCCACTTT. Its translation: CASSFELREALHF. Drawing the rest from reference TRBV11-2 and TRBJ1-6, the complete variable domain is EAGVAQSPRYKIIEKRQSVAFWCNPISGHATLYWYQQILGQGPKLLIQFQNNGVVDDSQLPKDRFSAERLKGVDSTLKIQPAKLEDSAVYLCASSFELREALHFGNGTRLTVT.